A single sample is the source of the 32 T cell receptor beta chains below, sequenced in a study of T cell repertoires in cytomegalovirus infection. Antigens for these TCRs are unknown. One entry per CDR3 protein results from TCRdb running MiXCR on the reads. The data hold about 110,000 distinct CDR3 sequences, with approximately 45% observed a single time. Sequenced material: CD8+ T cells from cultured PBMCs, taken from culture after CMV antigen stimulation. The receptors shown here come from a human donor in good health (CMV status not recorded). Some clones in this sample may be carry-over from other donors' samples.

CDR3 amino acids: CASRDKQPEAFF. The CDR3 nucleotides read TGTGCCAGCAGGGACAAACAGCCTGAAGCTTTCTTT. The rearrangement uses TRBV7-9 and TRBJ1-1; TRBD1 is a possible D gene (5 bases). V dropped 6 bases and J dropped 6 bases, with 11 bases sitting between them. Germline-derived CDR1 and CDR2 are SEHNR and FQNEAQ (reference sequence). CDR3 size: 12 residues.

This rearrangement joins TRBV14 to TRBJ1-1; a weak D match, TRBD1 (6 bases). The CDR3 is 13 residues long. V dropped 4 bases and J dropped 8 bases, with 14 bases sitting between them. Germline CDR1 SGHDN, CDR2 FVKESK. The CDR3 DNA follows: TGTGCCAGCAGCCCGTTTGGACAGCCCGAAGCTTTCTTT. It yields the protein CASSPFGQPEAFF.

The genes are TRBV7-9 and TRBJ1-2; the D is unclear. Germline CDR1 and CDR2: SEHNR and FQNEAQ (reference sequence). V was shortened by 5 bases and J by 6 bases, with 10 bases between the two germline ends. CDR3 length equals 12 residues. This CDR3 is CASSQVGDGYTF. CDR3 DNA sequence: TGTGCCAGCAGCCAGGTCGGGGATGGCTACACCTTC.

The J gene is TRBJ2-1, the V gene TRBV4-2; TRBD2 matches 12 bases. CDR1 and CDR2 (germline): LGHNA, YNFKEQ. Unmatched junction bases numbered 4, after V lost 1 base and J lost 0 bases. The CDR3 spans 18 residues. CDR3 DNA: TGTGCCAGCAGCCAAGCTAGCGGGGGGGTTAGCTCCTACAATGAGCAGTTCTTC. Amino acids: CASSQASGGVSSYNEQFF.

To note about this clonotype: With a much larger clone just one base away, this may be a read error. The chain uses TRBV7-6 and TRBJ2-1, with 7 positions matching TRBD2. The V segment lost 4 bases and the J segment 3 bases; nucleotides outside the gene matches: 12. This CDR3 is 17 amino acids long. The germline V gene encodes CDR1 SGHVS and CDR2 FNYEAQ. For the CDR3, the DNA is TGTGCCAGCAGCTCCCAGTTTCAAGCGGGAAACTACAATGAGCAGTTCTTC. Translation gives CASSSQFQAGNYNEQFF.

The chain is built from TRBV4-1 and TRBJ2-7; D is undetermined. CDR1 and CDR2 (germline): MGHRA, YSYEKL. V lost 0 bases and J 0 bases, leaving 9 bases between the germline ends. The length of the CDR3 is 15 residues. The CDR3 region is CASSQEDRSSYEQYF. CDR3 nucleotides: TGCGCCAGCAGCCAAGAGGATCGGAGCTCCTACGAGCAGTACTTC.

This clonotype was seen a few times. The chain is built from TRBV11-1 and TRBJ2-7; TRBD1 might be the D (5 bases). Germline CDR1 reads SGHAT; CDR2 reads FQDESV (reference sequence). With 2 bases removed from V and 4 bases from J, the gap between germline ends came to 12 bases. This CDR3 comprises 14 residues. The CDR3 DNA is TGTGCCAGCAGCTTAAAAGGGGCACGTTACGAGCAGTACTTC. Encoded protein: CASSLKGARYEQYF.

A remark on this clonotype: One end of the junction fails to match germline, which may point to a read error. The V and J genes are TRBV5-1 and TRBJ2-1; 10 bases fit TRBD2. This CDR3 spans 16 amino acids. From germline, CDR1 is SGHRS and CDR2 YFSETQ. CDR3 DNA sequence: TGCGTCAGCAGCCCGTCCGGGACTAGCGACTACAATGAGCAGTTCTTC. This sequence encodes CVSSPSGTSDYNEQFF.

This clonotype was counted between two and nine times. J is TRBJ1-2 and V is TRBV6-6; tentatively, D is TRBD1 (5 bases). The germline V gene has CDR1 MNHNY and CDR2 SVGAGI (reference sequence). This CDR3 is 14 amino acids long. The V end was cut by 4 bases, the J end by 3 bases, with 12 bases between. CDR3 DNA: TGTGCCAGCAGTTCCCTCGGGGACCACTATGGCTACACCTTC. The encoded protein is CASSSLGDHYGYTF.

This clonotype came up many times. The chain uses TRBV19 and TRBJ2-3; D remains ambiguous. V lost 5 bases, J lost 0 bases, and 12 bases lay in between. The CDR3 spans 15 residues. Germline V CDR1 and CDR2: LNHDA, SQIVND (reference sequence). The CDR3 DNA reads TGTGCCAGTAGTCCTGACACCTCTAGCACAGATACGCAGTATTTT. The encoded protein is CASSPDTSSTDTQYF. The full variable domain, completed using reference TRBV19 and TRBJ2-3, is DGGITQSPKYLFRKEGQNVTLSCEQNLNHDAMYWYRQDPGQGLRLIYYSQIVNDFQKGDIAEGYSVSREKKESFPLTVTSAQKNPTAFYLCASSPDTSSTDTQYFGPGTRLTVL.

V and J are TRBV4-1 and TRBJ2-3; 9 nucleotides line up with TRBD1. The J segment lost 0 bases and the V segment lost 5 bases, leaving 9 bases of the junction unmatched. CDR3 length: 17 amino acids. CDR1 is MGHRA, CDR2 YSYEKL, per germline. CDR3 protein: CASSSDRDRDSTDTQYF. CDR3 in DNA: TGCGCCAGCAGCTCAGACCGGGACAGGGATAGCACAGATACGCAGTATTTT.

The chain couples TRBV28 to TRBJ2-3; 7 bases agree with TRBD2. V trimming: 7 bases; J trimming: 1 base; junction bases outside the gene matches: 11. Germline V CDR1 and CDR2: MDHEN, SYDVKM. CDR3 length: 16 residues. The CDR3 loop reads CASTWEASGGTDTQYF. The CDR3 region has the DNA TGTGCCAGCACCTGGGAGGCTAGCGGAGGCACAGATACGCAGTATTTT.

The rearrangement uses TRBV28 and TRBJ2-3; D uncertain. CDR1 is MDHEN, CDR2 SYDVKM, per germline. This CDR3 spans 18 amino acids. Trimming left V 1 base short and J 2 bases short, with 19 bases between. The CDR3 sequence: CASSLYPAVVGPTDTQYF. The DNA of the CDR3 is TGTGCCAGCAGTTTATATCCCGCGGTTGTGGGCCCCACAGATACGCAGTATTTT.

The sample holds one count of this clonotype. This CDR3 is CSVRDAESYEQYF. The CDR3 DNA follows: TGCAGCGTCAGGGACGCGGAGTCCTACGAGCAGTACTTC. V gene TRBV29-1 combines with J gene TRBJ2-7; either TRBD1 or TRBD2 may fit D (5 bases each). The CDR3 covers 13 residues. V dropped 6 bases and J dropped 1 base, with 13 bases sitting between them. CDR1 is SQVTM and CDR2 is ANQGSEA in the germline V gene.

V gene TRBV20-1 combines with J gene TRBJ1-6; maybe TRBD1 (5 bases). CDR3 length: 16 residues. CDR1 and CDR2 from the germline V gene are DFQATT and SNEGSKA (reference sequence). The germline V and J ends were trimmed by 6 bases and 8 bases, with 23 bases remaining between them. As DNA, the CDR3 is TGCAGTGCAAAACCCCCAGGGCAGGGTTTATATTCACCCCTCCACTTT. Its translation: CSAKPPGQGLYSPLHF.

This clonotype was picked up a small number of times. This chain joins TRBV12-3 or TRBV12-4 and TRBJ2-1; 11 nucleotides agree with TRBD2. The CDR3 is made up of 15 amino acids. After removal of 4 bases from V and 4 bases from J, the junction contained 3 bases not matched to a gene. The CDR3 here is CASSSTSGGYNEQFF. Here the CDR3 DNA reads TGTGCCAGCAGTTCCACTAGCGGGGGTTACAATGAGCAGTTCTTC.

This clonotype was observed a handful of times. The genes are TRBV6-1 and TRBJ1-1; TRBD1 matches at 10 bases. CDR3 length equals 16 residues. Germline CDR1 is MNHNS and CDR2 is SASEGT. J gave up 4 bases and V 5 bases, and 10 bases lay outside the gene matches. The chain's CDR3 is CASSRPGQGFLTEAFF. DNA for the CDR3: TGTGCCAGCAGTCGCCCGGGACAGGGGTTTCTCACTGAAGCTTTCTTT.

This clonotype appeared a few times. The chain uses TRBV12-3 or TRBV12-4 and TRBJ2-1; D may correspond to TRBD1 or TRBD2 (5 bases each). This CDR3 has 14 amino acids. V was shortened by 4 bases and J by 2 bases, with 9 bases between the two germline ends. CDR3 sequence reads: CASSWGSTYNEQFF. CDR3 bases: TGTGCCAGCAGTTGGGGGTCCACCTACAATGAGCAGTTCTTC.

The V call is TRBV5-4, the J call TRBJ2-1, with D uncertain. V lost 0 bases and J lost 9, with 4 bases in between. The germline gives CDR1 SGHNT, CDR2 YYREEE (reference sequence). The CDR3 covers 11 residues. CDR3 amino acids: CASSLGTEQFF. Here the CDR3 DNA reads TGTGCCAGCAGCTTGGGGACTGAGCAGTTCTTC.

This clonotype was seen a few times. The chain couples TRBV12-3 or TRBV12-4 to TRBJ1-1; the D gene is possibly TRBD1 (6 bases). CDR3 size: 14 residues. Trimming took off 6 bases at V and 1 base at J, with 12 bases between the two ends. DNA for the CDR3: TGTGCCAGCAGCCTGGGACAAGCGAACACTGAAGCTTTCTTT. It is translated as CASSLGQANTEAFF.

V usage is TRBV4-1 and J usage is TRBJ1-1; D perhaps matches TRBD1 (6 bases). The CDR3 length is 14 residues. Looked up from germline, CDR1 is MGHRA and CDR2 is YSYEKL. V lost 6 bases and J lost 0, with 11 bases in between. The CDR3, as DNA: TGCGCCAGCAGGTGGACAGCCATGAACACTGAAGCTTTCTTT. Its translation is CASRWTAMNTEAFF.

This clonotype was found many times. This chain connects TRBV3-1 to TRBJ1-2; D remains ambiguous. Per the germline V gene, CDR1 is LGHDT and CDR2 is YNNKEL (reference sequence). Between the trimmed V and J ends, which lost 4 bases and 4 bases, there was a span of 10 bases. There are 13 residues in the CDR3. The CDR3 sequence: CASSRPGTYGYTF. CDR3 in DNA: TGTGCCAGCAGCCGGCCCGGCACCTATGGCTACACCTTC.

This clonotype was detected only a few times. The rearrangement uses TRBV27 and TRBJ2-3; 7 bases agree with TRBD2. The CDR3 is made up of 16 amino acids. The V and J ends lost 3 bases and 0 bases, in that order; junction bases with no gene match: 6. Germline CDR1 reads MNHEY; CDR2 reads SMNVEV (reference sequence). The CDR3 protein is CASSLRGDYSTDTQYF. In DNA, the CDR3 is TGTGCCAGCAGTTTGAGAGGGGACTACAGCACAGATACGCAGTATTTT.

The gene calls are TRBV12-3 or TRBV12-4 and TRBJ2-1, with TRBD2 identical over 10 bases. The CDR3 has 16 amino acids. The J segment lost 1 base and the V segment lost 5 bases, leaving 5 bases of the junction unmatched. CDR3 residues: CASSKTGLASYNEQFF. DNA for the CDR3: TGTGCCAGCAGTAAGACGGGACTAGCGTCCTACAATGAGCAGTTCTTC.

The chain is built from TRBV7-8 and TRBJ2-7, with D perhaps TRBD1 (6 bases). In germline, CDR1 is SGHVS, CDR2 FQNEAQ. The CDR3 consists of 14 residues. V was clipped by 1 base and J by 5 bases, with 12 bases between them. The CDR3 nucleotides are TGTGCCAGCAGCTTAGGGGCAGGGGCCAACGAGCAGTACTTC. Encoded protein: CASSLGAGANEQYF. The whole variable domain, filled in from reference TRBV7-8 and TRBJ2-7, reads GAGVSQSPRYKVAKRGQDVALRCDPISGHVSLFWYQQALGQGPEFLTYFQNEAQLDKSGLPSDRFFAERPEGSVSTLKIQRTQQEDSAVYLCASSLGAGANEQYFGPGTRLTVT.

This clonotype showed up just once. CDR3 sequence reads: CASSSQLWQGANGELFF. Here the CDR3 DNA reads TGTGCCAGCAGCTCCCAACTTTGGCAGGGGGCCAACGGGGAGCTGTTTTTT. This rearrangement joins TRBV7-2 to TRBJ2-2; TRBD1 agrees at 8 bases. The CDR3 totals 17 residues. The junction had 14 bases not matched to a gene; V was cut back by 4 bases and J by 7 bases. Germline-derived CDR1 and CDR2 are SGHTA and FQGNSA.

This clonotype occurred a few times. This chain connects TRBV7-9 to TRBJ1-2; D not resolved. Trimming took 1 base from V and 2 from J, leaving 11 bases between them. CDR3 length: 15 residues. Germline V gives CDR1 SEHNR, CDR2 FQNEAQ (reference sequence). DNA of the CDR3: TGTGCCAGCAGCTTAGTGAAAGGGTTCAACTATGGCTACACCTTC. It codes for CASSLVKGFNYGYTF.

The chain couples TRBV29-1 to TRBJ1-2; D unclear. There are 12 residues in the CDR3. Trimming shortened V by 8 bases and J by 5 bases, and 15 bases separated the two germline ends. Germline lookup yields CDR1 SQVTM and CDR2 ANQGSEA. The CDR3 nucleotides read TGCAGCCCAAAGGGCCAGTGGTATGGCTACACCTTC. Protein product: CSPKGQWYGYTF.

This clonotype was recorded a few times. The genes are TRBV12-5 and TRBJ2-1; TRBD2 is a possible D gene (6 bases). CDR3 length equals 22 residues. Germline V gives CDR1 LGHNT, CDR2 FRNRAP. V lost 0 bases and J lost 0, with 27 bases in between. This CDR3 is CASGLVGNPGLRNSSSYNEQFF. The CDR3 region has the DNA TGTGCTAGTGGTTTGGTAGGGAACCCGGGACTCCGGAATTCGAGCTCCTACAATGAGCAGTTCTTC. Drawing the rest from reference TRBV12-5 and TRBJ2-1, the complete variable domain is DARVTQTPRHKVTEMGQEVTMRCQPILGHNTVFWYRQTMMQGLELLAYFRNRAPLDDSGMPKDRFSAEMPDATLATLKIQPSEPRDSAVYFCASGLVGNPGLRNSSSYNEQFFGPGTRLTVL.

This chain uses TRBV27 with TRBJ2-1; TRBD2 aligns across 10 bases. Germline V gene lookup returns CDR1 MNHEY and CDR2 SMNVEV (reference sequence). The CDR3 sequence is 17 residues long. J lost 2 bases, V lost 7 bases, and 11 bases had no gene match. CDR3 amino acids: CASTPGASGGTYNEQFF. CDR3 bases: TGTGCCAGCACCCCCGGGGCTAGCGGGGGAACCTACAATGAGCAGTTCTTC.

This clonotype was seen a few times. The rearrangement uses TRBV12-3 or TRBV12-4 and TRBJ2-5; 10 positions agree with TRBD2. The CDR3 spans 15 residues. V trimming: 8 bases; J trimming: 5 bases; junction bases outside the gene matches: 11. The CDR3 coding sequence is TGTGCCAGCGCCCCGCCTAGCGGGGGCCGGGAGACCCAGTACTTC. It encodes CASAPPSGGRETQYF.

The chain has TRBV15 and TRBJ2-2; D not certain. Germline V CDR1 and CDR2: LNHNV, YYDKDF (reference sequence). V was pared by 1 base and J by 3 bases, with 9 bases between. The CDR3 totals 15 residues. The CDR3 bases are TGTGCCACCAGCAGAGGAGTCAGCGACACCGGGGAGCTGTTTTTT. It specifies CATSRGVSDTGELFF.